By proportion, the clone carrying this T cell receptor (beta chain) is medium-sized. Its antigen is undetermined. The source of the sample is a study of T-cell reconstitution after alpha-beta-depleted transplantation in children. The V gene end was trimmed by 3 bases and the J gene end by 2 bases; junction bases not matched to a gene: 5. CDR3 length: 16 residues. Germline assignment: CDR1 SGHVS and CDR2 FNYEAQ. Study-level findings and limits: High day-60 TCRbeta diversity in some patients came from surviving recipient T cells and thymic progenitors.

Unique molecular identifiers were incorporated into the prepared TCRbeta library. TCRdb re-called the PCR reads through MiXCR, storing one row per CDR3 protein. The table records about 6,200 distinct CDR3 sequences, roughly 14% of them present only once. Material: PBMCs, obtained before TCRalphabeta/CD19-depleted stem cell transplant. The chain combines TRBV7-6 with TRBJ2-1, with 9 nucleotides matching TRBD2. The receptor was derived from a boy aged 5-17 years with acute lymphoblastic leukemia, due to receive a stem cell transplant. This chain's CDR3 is CASSLGGLAPYNEQFF. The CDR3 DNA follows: TGTGCCAGCAGCTTGGGTGGACTAGCGCCCTACAATGAGCAGTTCTTC.